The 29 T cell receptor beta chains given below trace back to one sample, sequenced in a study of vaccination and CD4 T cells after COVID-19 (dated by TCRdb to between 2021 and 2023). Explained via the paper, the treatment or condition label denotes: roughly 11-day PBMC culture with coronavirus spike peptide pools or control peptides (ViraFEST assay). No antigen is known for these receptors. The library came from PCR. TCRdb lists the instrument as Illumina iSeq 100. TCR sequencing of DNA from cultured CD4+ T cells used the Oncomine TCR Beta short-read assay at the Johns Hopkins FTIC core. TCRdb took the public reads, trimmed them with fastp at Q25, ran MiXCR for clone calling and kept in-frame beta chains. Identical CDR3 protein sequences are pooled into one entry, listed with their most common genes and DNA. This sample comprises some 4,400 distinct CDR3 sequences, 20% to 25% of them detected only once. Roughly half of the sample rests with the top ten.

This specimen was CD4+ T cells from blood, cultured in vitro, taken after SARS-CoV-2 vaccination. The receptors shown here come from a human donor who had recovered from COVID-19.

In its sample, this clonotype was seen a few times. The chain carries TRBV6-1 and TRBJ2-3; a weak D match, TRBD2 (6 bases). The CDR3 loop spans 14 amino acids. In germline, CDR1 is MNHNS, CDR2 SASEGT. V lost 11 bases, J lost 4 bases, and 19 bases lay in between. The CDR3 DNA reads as TGTGCCGCCTGGCGGGGAGTCGCCCCAGATACGCAGTATTTT. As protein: CAAWRGVAPDTQYF.

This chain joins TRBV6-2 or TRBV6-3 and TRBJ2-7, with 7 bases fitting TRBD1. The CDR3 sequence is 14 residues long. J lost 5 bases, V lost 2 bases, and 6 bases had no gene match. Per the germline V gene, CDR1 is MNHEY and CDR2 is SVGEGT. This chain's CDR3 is CASSYATTGNEQYF. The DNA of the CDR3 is TGTGCCAGCAGTTACGCGACGACAGGGAACGAGCAGTACTTC.

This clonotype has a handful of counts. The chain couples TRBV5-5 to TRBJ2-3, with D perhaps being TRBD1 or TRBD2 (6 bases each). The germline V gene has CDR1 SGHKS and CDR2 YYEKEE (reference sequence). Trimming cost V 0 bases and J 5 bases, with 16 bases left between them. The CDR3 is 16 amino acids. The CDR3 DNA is TGTGCCAGCAGCTTGGAAGGGTGGGGGGCCAAAGATACGCAGTATTTT. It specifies CASSLEGWGAKDTQYF.

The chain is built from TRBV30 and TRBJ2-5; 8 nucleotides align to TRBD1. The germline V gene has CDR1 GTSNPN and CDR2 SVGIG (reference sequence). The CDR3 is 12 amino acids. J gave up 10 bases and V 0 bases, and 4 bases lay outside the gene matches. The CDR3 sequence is CAWSVPGGHQYF. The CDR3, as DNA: TGTGCCTGGAGTGTCCCAGGGGGCCACCAGTACTTC.

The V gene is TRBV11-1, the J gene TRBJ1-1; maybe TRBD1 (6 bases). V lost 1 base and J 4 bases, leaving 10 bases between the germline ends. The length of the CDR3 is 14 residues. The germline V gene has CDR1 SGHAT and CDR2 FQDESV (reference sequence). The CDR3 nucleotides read TGTGCCAGCAGCTTAGAGGGGGGGACCACTGAAGCTTTCTTT. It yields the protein CASSLEGGTTEAFF.

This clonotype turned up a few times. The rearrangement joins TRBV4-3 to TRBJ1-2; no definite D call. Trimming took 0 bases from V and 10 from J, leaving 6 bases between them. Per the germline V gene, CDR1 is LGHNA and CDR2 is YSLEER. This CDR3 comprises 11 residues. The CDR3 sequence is CASSQEGVYTF. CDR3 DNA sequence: TGCGCCAGCAGCCAAGAAGGTGTCTACACCTTC.

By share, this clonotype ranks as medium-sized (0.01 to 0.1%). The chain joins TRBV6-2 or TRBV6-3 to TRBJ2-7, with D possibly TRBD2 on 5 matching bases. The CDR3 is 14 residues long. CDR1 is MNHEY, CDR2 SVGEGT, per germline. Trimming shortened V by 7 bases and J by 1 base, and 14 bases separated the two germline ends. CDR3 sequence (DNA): TGTGCCAGCATGGAGGCACCACCTTCCTACGAGCAGTACTTC. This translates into CASMEAPPSYEQYF.

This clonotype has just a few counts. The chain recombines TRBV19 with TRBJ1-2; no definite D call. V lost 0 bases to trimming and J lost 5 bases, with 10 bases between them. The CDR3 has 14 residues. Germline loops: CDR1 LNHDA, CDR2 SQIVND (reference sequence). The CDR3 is CASSIEEFPYGYTF. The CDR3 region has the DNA TGTGCCAGTAGTATAGAGGAGTTCCCTTATGGCTACACCTTC.

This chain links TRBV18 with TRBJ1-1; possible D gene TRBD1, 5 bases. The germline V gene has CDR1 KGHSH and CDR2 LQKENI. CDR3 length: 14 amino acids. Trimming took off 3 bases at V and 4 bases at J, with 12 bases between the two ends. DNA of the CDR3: TGTGCCAGCTCACCTCGAAACCAGGGCACTGAAGCTTTCTTT. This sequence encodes CASSPRNQGTEAFF.

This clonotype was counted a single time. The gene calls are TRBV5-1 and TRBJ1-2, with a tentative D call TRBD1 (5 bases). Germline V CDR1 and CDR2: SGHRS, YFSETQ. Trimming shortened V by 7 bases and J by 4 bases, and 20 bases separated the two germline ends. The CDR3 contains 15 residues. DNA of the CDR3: TGCGCCAGCGGCCTTGGATCTCCGGGACCCTATGGCTACACCTTC. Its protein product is CASGLGSPGPYGYTF.

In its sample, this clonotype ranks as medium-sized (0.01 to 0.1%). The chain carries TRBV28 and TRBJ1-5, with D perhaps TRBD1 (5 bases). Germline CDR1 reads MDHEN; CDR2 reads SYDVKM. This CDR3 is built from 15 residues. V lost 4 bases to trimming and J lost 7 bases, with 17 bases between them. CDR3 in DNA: TGTGCCAGCAGTTCCCCGAGGGTAAGGGGACAGCCCCAGCATTTT. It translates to CASSSPRVRGQPQHF.

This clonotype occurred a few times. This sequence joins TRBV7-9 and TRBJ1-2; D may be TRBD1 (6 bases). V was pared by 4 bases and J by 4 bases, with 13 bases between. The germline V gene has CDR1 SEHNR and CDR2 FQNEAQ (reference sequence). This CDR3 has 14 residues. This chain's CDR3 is CASSSGQRGYGYTF. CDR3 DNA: TGTGCCAGCAGCTCCGGACAGCGTGGCTATGGCTACACCTTC.

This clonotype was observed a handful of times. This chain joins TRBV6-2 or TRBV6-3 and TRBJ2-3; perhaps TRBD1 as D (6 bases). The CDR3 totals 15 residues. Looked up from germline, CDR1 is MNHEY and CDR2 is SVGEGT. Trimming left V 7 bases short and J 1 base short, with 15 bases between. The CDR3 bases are TGTGCCAGCAACCCCTGGGGGCGGGGCACAGATACGCAGTATTTT. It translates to CASNPWGRGTDTQYF.

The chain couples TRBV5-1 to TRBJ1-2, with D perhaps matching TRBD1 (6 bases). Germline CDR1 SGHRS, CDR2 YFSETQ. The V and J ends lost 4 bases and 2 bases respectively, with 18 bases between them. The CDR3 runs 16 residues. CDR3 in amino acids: CASSPNPGQVNYGYTF. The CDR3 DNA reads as TGCGCCAGCAGCCCTAACCCGGGACAAGTAAACTATGGCTACACCTTC.

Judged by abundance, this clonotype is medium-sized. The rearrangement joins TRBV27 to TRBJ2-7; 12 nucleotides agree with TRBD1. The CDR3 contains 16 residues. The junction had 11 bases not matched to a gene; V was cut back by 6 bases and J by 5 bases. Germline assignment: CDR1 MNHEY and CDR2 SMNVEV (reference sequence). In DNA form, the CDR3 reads TGTGCCAGCAGCCCGGGACAGGGGGCGCTTAGACACGAGCAGTACTTC. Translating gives CASSPGQGALRHEQYF.

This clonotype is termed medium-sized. Here the CDR3 DNA reads TGTGCCAGCAGCTGGCGGGGGACTGGGACCTCACCCCTCCACTTT. Translating it yields CASSWRGTGTSPLHF. The chain recombines TRBV7-2 with TRBJ1-6, with a possible D match to TRBD1 (5 bases). The CDR3 length is 15 residues. Germline V gives CDR1 SGHTA, CDR2 FQGNSA. V was pared by 4 bases and J by 10 bases, with 17 bases between.

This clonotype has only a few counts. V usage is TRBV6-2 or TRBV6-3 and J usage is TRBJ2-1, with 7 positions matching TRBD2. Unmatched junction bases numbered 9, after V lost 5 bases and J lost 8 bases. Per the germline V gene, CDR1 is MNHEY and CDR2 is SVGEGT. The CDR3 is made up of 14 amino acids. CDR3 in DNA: TGTGCCAGCAGTCAACGGATTGGGGGGGATGAGCAGTTCTTC. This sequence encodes CASSQRIGGDEQFF.

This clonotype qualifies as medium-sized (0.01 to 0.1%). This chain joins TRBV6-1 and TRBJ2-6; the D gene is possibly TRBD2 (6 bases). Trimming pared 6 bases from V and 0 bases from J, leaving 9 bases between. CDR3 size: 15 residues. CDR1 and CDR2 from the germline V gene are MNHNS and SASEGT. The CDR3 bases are TGTGCCAGCAGGGGGGGTTCCTCTGGGGCCAACGTCCTGACTTTC. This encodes CASRGGSSGANVLTF.

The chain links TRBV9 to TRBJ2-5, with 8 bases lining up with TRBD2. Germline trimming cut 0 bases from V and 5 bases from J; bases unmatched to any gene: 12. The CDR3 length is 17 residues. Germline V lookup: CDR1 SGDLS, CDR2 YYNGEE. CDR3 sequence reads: CASSVDHGGVGGETQYF. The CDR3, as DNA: TGTGCCAGCAGCGTAGATCACGGGGGGGTAGGGGGGGAGACCCAGTACTTC.

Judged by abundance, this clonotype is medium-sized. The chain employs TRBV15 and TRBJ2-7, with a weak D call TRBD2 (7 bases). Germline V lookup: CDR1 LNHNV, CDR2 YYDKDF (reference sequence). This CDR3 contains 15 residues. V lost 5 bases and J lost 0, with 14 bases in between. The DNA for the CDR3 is TGTGCCACCAGCGAAGGGGGGGCAAGCTCCTACGAGCAGTACTTC. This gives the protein CATSEGGASSYEQYF.

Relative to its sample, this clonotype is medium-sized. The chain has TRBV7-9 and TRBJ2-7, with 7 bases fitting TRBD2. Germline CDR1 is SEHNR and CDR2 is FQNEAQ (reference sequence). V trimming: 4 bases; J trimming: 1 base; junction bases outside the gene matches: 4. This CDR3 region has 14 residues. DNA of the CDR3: TGTGCCAGCAGCTCAGTGGGGGGGTCCTACGAGCAGTACTTC. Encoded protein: CASSSVGGSYEQYF.

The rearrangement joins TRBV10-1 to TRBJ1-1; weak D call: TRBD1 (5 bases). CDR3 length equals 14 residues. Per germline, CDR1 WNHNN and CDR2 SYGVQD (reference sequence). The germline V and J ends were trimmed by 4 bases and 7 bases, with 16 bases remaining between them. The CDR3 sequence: CASSAGASGYEAFF. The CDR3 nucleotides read TGCGCCAGCAGTGCCGGGGCATCTGGTTATGAAGCTTTCTTT.

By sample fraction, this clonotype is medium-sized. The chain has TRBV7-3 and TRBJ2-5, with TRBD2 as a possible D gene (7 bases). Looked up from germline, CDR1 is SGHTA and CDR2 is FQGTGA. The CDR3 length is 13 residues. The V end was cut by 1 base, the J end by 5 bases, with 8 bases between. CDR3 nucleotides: TGTGCCAGCAGCTTAAGCGGGGGCGAGACCCAGTACTTC. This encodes CASSLSGGETQYF.

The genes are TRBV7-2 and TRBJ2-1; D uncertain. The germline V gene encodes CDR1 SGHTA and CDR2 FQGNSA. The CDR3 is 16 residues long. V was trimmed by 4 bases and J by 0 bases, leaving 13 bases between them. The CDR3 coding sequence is TGTGCCAGCAGCTCATCGGCGGTAAGCTCCTACAATGAGCAGTTCTTC. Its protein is CASSSSAVSSYNEQFF. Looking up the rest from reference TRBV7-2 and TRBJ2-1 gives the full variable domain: GAGVSQSPSNKVTEKGKDVELRCDPISGHTALYWYRQSLGQGLEFLIYFQGNSAPDKSGLPSDRFSAERTGGSVSTLTIQRTQQEDSAVYLCASSSSAVSSYNEQFFGPGTRLTVL.

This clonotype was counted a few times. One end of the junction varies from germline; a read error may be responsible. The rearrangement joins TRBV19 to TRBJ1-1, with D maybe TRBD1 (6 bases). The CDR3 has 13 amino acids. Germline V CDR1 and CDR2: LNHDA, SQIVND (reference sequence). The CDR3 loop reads CASSVRQDSVLLF. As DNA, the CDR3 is TGTGCCAGTAGTGTCAGACAGGATTCAGTGTTGCTCTTT.

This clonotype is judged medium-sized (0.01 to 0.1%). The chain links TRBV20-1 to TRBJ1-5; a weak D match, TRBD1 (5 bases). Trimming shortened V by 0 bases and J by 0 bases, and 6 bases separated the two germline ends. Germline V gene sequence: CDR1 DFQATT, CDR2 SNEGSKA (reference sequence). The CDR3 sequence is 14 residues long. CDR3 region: CSAREGTSNQPQHF. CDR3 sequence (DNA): TGCAGTGCTAGAGAAGGGACTAGCAATCAGCCCCAGCATTTT.

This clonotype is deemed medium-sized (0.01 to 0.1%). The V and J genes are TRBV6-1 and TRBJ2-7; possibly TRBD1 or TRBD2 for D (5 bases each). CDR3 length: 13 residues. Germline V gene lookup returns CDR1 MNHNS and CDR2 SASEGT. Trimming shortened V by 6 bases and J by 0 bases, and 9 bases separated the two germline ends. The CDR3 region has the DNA TGTGCCAGCAGGTCCGGGGCCTCCTACGAGCAGTACTTC. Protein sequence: CASRSGASYEQYF.

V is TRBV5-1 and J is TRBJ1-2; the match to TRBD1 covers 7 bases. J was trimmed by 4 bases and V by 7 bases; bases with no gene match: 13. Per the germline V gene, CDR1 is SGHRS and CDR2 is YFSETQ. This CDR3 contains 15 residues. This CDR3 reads CASRPGGTDVYGYTF. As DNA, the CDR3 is TGCGCCAGCCGACCCGGGGGGACAGACGTCTATGGCTACACCTTC.

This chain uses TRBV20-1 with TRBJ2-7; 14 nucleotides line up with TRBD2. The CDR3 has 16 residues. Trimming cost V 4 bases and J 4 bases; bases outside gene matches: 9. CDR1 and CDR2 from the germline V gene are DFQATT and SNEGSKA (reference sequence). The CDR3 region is CSAKKTSGGARYEQYF. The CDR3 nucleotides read TGCAGTGCTAAAAAGACTAGCGGGGGGGCCAGGTACGAGCAGTACTTC.